Presented here are 7 T cell receptor beta chains from one specimen sequenced in a study of human T cells and chemical hapten exposure (dated by TCRdb to the early 2020s). Taken with the paper, the label for time point translates to: patch test 3, about 24 weeks after DPC sensitization. The treatment or condition label here, explained by the study, means: therapeutic diphenylcyclopropenone sensitization with weekly scalp DPC. Library creation used RACE. Data came from a NextSeq 500. In-frame beta chains were kept once TCRdb had trimmed the public reads at Q25 with fastp and called clones with MiXCR. Rows with one shared CDR3 protein collapse into an entry with the most common genes and DNA. This sample is represented by about 82,000 distinct CDR3 sequences; roughly 13% of them were singletons. The leading ten clones occupy 4.5% to 6% of the sample. Sequencing was performed on whole blood, taken in connection with sensitization to the hapten diphenylcyclopropenone (DPC). These receptors came from a woman aged 45-59 years with alopecia areata. Some clones in this sample may be carry-over from other donors' samples.

The rearrangement uses TRBV5-1 and TRBJ1-4; 11 bases fit TRBD1. The V gene end was trimmed by 2 bases and the J gene end by 15 bases; junction bases not matched to a gene: 6. Germline assignment: CDR1 SGHRS and CDR2 YFSETQ. The CDR3 runs 13 residues. The CDR3 DNA is TGCGCCAGCAGCTTAGGACAGGGGGCGGCATTGTTTTTT. Translating gives CASSLGQGAALFF.

This clonotype has a count of ten or more. The V call is TRBV11-2, the J call TRBJ2-1, with D possibly TRBD1 on 5 matching bases. V lost 4 bases and J 2 bases, leaving 12 bases between the germline ends. Germline lookup yields CDR1 SGHAT and CDR2 FQNNGV. CDR3 length: 15 amino acids. The CDR3 protein is CASSSTVSPYNEQFF. Written as DNA, the CDR3 is TGTGCCAGCAGCTCGACAGTTTCTCCCTACAATGAGCAGTTCTTC.

The V and J genes are TRBV2 and TRBJ1-5, with D uncertain. Trimming shortened V by 2 bases and J by 6 bases, and 5 bases separated the two germline ends. Germline CDR1 SNHLY, CDR2 FYNNEI. The CDR3 covers 12 residues. The CDR3 DNA sequence: TGTGCCAGCAGTGAATCCGGTCAGCCCCAGCATTTT. It specifies CASSESGQPQHF.

The V call is TRBV29-1, the J call TRBJ2-1, with D unresolved. Germline V gene sequence: CDR1 SQVTM, CDR2 ANQGSEA. The V and J ends lost 4 bases and 4 bases respectively, with 8 bases between them. The CDR3 runs to 12 residues. DNA for the CDR3: TGCAGCGTTGCCTCGGATTACAATGAGCAGTTCTTC. Protein sequence: CSVASDYNEQFF.

This clonotype was observed many times. J is TRBJ2-1 and V is TRBV6-6, with D unresolved. The CDR3 length is 15 residues. Germline values: CDR1 MNHNY, CDR2 SVGAGI (reference sequence). V lost 6 bases, J lost 1 base, and 13 bases lay in between. CDR3 region: CASSSLGPSYNEQFF. CDR3 sequence (DNA): TGTGCCAGCAGCTCCCTAGGACCATCCTACAATGAGCAGTTCTTC.

This chain joins TRBV5-1 and TRBJ1-3; D remains ambiguous. The CDR3 spans 12 residues. With 7 bases removed from V and 4 bases from J, the gap between germline ends came to 9 bases. Germline values: CDR1 SGHRS, CDR2 YFSETQ. DNA of the CDR3: TGCGCCAGCGGGGATCAGGGAAACACCATATATTTT. This sequence encodes CASGDQGNTIYF.

V gene TRBV11-3 combines with J gene TRBJ1-1; perhaps TRBD1 as D (6 bases). This CDR3 spans 14 amino acids. The V end lost 5 bases, the J end lost 1 base, and 11 bases lay between the germline ends. CDR1 SGHNT and CDR2 YENEEA come from the germline V gene. CDR3 sequence (DNA): TGTGCCAGCAGCCCGACAGGTACGAACACTGAAGCTTTCTTT. Its protein product is CASSPTGTNTEAFF.